This T cell receptor beta chain was observed in a study of monozygotic twins with inflammatory bowel disease. TCRdb reworked the 5' RACE reads into one entry per CDR3 protein, no DNA. The sample's table shows 440,000 or so distinct CDR3 sequences. On this clonotype: The antigen is undetermined.

CDR3 length: 14 residues. Germline V CDR1 and CDR2: SGDLS, YYNGEE. Overall study findings and caveats: Compared with healthy twins, IBD patients shared fewer clonotypes with others, especially with disease activity.

The sequencing sample was made of blood. The V gene is TRBV9, the J gene TRBJ2-5. This clonotype originated in a human donor with ulcerative colitis or Crohn's disease, or a healthy co-twin of an affected twin (not recorded which). CDR3 loop: CASSVSGLQETQYF.